This record looks at one T cell receptor (beta chain) sequence and its context. Its target is not known. Germline V gene data show CDR1 as SGHAT and CDR2 as FQDESV (reference sequence). CDR3 length: 15 residues. Identification of naive CD8+ T cells rested on CD45RO-CCR7+CD27+CD95- status. This sample was taken from a study of CXCR3-negative and CXCR3-positive naive CD8 T cells. Study-wide background: Roughly 1.5 +/- 0.3 million TRB reads came from each library, giving some 140 million in total.

Findings and limits, study-wide: Comparison of naive subsets found surface CD5 to be comparable, and TCR strength was inferred on the basis of TRB CDR3 properties. In both naive subsets diversity was comparably high, whereas memory CD8+ cells showed much lower diversity. Greater hydrophobicity was found in TRB CDR3s of CXCR3-positive naive cells than of CXCR3-negative naive cells.

The TRB cDNA libraries were prepared by 5' RACE with UMI labels. From its re-call of the 5' RACE reads, TCRdb lists each CDR3 protein once, without DNA. In all, the sample yields approximately 96,000 distinct CDR3 sequences. The sample comprised naive CXCR3+ CD8+ T cells from blood. Specified subset: CD45RO-CCR7+CD27+CD95- naive CD8+ T cells expressing CXCR3 (TNR3+). The source is a human donor in good health. Some clones in this sample may be carry-over from other donors' samples. The rearrangement links TRBV11-1 to TRBJ2-1; TCRdb indicates TRBD2, and absent DNA this call remains unverified. The CDR3 loop is CASSPGTSGGNEQFF.